These 9 T cell receptor beta chains originate from one sample sequenced in a study of identical twins. TCRdb called the 5' RACE reads again in MiXCR, with one record for every CDR3 protein. The data show roughly 630,000 distinct CDR3 sequences, 7.1% seen once. This same sample was also taken into another study, of yellow fever vaccine responses in identical twins.

What was sequenced was PBMCs. These receptors all come from a woman aged 18-29 years in good health.

This clonotype was seen only a few times. At one boundary the junction diverges from the germline segment, which might be a read error. This chain links TRBV9 with TRBJ2-7, with 9 bases aligning to TRBD1. Germline V lookup: CDR1 SGDLS, CDR2 YYNGEE. This CDR3 has 11 amino acids. CDR3 in DNA: TGTGCCAGCAGCCCCGGGACAGGGATACACTTC. Translated, it gives CASSPGTGIHF.

This clonotype was detected ten times or more. The V gene is TRBV4-1, the J gene TRBJ1-1; D not resolved. CDR1 is MGHRA, CDR2 YSYEKL, per germline. The CDR3 runs 16 residues. Trimming removed 0 bases at V and 7 bases at J, with 18 bases between. CDR3 nucleotides: TGCGCCAGCAGCCAAGACCCGCCAGGTGGGCACTATGAAGCTTTCTTT. Protein sequence: CASSQDPPGGHYEAFF.

This clonotype was detected a few times. The gene calls are TRBV12-3 or TRBV12-4 and TRBJ2-5, with D possibly being TRBD1 or TRBD2 (5 bases each). The CDR3 loop spans 14 amino acids. V lost 3 bases and J lost 5, with 13 bases in between. DNA for the CDR3: TGTGCCAGCAGTTTTCGAAGGGGAGTTGAGACCCAGTACTTC. It encodes CASSFRRGVETQYF.

This chain uses TRBV9 with TRBJ1-6; 7 nucleotides align to TRBD1. The V and J ends lost 3 bases and 8 bases, in that order; junction bases with no gene match: 5. CDR1 and CDR2 (germline): SGDLS, YYNGEE. The CDR3 is made up of 14 amino acids. The CDR3 DNA reads TGTGCCAGCAGCGAATCAGGGGGGTATTCACCCCTCCACTTT. Translated: CASSESGGYSPLHF.

The chain employs TRBV11-2 and TRBJ2-4; 7 bases align to TRBD1. The junction had 3 bases not matched to a gene; V was cut back by 4 bases and J by 6 bases. This CDR3 has 13 residues. Looked up from germline, CDR1 is SGHAT and CDR2 is FQNNGV. CDR3 bases: TGTGCCAGCAGCTCCCCAGGGGGAAACATTCAGTACTTC. The encoded protein is CASSSPGGNIQYF. Looking up the rest from reference TRBV11-2 and TRBJ2-4 gives the full variable domain: EAGVAQSPRYKIIEKRQSVAFWCNPISGHATLYWYQQILGQGPKLLIQFQNNGVVDDSQLPKDRFSAERLKGVDSTLKIQPAKLEDSAVYLCASSSPGGNIQYFGAGTRLSVL.

This clonotype was seen only once. The chain links TRBV29-1 to TRBJ1-4; maybe TRBD1 (5 bases). Between the trimmed V and J ends, which lost 4 bases and 5 bases, there was a span of 8 bases. Germline values: CDR1 SQVTM, CDR2 ANQGSEA. This CDR3 contains 12 residues. The CDR3 region is CSVGQQNEKLFF. The CDR3 coding sequence is TGCAGCGTTGGACAGCAGAATGAAAAACTGTTTTTT.

This clonotype was seen a handful of times. The V and J genes are TRBV24-1 and TRBJ2-3; 9 bases line up with TRBD1. The V and J ends lost 5 bases and 3 bases, in that order; junction bases with no gene match: 8. Germline V CDR1 and CDR2: KGHDR, SFDVKD. CDR3 length: 16 amino acids. The CDR3 DNA reads TGTGCCACCAGTGCCCGGGACAGGGTGGCGACAGATACGCAGTATTTT. Its protein product is CATSARDRVATDTQYF.

The chain combines TRBV20-1 with TRBJ2-3; 7 bases line up with TRBD2. The CDR3 is made up of 16 amino acids. Trimming removed 0 bases from V and 5 bases from J; junction bases left unmatched: 11. Germline CDR1 is DFQATT and CDR2 is SNEGSKA (reference sequence). CDR3 nucleotide sequence: TGCAGTGCTAGAGATAGGGGCGGGGGTAGTATAGATACGCAGTATTTT. It codes for CSARDRGGGSIDTQYF.

In its sample, this clonotype was seen a few times. The rearrangement links TRBV29-1 to TRBJ2-3; TRBD1 agrees at 8 bases. The CDR3 loop spans 15 amino acids. V was pared by 5 bases and J by 6 bases, with 13 bases of the junction left unmatched. Looked up from germline, CDR1 is SQVTM and CDR2 is ANQGSEA. Written as DNA, the CDR3 is TGCAGCGTTTGGCCAGGGGGCGACAACACTGATACGCAGTATTTT. It encodes CSVWPGGDNTDTQYF.